Listed here are 11 T cell receptor beta chains from one sample, sequenced in a study of graft-versus-host responses after intestinal transplantation. The repertoire was sequenced with immunoSEQ multiplex PCR; TCRdb's copy has only in-frame clones and lacks some. Altogether 10,000 or so clones are present, over 70% being singletons, with the ten largest covering more than 4%. Intraepithelial and lamina propria lymphocytes were released after the graft tissue was processed. The sequencing here drew on ileum tissue, taken less than 150 days after intestinal transplantation. These receptors were obtained from a human patient who received an intestinal transplant, so some T cells may come from the graft donor.

The chain carries TRBV6-5 and TRBJ2-1, with TRBD2 matching 7 bases. CDR3 size: 15 residues. Trimming at V came to 3 bases and at J to 5 bases, leaving 7 bases not matched to a gene. Germline V gives CDR1 MNHEY, CDR2 SVGAGI. The CDR3 region is CASSYLLGLNNEQFF. The CDR3 DNA follows: TGTGCCAGCAGTTATCTGCTGGGACTAAACAATGAGCAGTTCTTC.

V gene TRBV25-1 combines with J gene TRBJ1-2, with 8 bases fitting TRBD1. Trimming took 4 bases from V and 7 from J; bases not matched to a gene: 8. This CDR3 region has 14 residues. Germline V gives CDR1 MGHDK, CDR2 SYGVNS. This chain's CDR3 is CASSVQGAIRGYTF. CDR3 coding DNA: TGTGCCAGCAGTGTTCAGGGGGCGATTCGTGGCTACACCTTC.

The chain recombines TRBV27 with TRBJ1-5, with TRBD1 matching over 8 bases. The CDR3 sequence is 13 residues long. Trimming removed 6 bases from V and 10 bases from J; junction bases left unmatched: 8. Germline values: CDR1 MNHEY, CDR2 SMNVEV (reference sequence). Written as DNA, the CDR3 is TGTGCCAGCAGCCGAGACAGGGGAATTCCCCAGCATTTT. Its protein is CASSRDRGIPQHF.

J is TRBJ1-1 and V is TRBV28; TRBD1 might be the D (5 bases). The V and J ends lost 0 bases and 13 bases respectively, with 12 bases between them. The CDR3 runs to 12 residues. The germline V gene encodes CDR1 MDHEN and CDR2 SYDVKM. The CDR3 region has the DNA TGTGCCAGCAGTTTATGGCGGGGGAACGATTTCTTT. Amino acids: CASSLWRGNDFF.

This clone was counted a few times. One end of the junction does not line up with germline, which may come from a read error. V is TRBV6-1 and J is TRBJ2-1; 11 positions agree with TRBD1. Germline values: CDR1 MNHNS, CDR2 SASEGT. The CDR3 runs 15 residues. The CDR3 region has the DNA TGTGCCAGCAGCGAAGGGACAGGGGGCTACAATGAGCAGTTCTTC. This codes for CASSEGTGGYNEQFF.

The V gene is TRBV6-6, the J gene TRBJ2-3; 11 bases are a match to TRBD2. From germline, CDR1 is MNHNY and CDR2 SVGAGI (reference sequence). V gave up 4 bases and J gave up 7 bases; unmatched junction bases: 10. The CDR3 length is 16 residues. This CDR3 is CASSSTSGGDRNTQYF. The DNA for the CDR3 is TGTGCCAGCAGTTCTACTAGCGGGGGAGACAGAAATACGCAGTATTTT.

The rearrangement joins TRBV11-2 to TRBJ2-5; D gene uncertain. Trimming removed 2 bases at V and 5 bases at J, with 6 bases between. The CDR3 has 12 residues. CDR1 and CDR2 from the germline V gene are SGHAT and FQNNGV. CDR3 nucleotides: TGTGCCAGCAGCTTAACTCGGGAGACCCAGTACTTC. Translating gives CASSLTRETQYF.

This chain links TRBV18 with TRBJ1-2; 10 bases agree with TRBD1. The length of the CDR3 is 21 residues. Germline V gene lookup returns CDR1 KGHSH and CDR2 LQKENI. The junction had 22 bases not matched to a gene; V was cut back by 6 bases and J by 0 bases. The CDR3: CASSRVDRGTIEPPANYGYTF. CDR3 in DNA: TGTGCCAGCTCCCGGGTGGACAGGGGGACTATAGAGCCCCCTGCTAACTATGGCTACACCTTC.

This rearrangement joins TRBV6-5 to TRBJ2-5, with D possibly TRBD1 on 5 matching bases. Per germline, CDR1 MNHEY and CDR2 SVGAGI. The CDR3 runs to 14 residues. V was trimmed by 5 bases and J by 6 bases, leaving 16 bases between them. CDR3 nucleotide sequence: TGTGCCAGCAGTCCTGGCCAGGGTATAAAGACCCAGTACTTC. The encoded protein is CASSPGQGIKTQYF.

The gene calls are TRBV4-2 and TRBJ1-2; TRBD1 aligns across 8 bases. V lost 4 bases to trimming and J lost 12 bases; unmatched junction nucleotides: 22. There are 17 residues in the CDR3. CDR1 LGHNA and CDR2 YNFKEQ come from the germline V gene. The CDR3 coding sequence is TGTGCCAGCAGCCCCTGGGACAGGCTCACATGGAGGCCCCTTAACACCTTC. This sequence encodes CASSPWDRLTWRPLNTF.

The rearrangement joins TRBV5-4 to TRBJ2-7, with 9 bases identical to TRBD2. The trim removed 4 bases at V and 2 bases at J, leaving 7 bases unmatched. This CDR3 comprises 15 residues. CDR1 is SGHNT and CDR2 is YYREEE in the germline V gene (reference sequence). The CDR3 nucleotides read TGTGCCAGCAGCCCCGGCGGCGGGAGGGCCTACGAGCAGTACTTC. Translating it yields CASSPGGGRAYEQYF.